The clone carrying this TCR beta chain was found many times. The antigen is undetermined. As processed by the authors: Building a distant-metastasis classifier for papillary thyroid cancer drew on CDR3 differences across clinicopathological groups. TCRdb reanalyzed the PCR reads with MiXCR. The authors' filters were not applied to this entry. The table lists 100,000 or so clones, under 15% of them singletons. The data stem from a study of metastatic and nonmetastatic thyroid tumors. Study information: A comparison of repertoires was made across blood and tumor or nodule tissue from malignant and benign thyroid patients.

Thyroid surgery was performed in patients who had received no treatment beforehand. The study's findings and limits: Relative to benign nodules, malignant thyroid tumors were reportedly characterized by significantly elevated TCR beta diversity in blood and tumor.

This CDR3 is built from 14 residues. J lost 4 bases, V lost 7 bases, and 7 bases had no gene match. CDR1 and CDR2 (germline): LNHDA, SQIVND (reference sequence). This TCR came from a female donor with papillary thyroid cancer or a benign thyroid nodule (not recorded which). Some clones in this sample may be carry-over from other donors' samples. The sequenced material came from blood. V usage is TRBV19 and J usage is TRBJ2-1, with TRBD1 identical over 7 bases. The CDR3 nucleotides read TGTGCCAGTACCCCGGGACAGAATTACAATGAGCAGTTCTTC. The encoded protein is CASTPGQNYNEQFF. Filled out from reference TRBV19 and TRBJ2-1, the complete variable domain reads DGGITQSPKYLFRKEGQNVTLSCEQNLNHDAMYWYRQDPGQGLRLIYYSQIVNDFQKGDIAEGYSVSREKKESFPLTVTSAQKNPTAFYLCASTPGQNYNEQFFGPGTRLTVL.